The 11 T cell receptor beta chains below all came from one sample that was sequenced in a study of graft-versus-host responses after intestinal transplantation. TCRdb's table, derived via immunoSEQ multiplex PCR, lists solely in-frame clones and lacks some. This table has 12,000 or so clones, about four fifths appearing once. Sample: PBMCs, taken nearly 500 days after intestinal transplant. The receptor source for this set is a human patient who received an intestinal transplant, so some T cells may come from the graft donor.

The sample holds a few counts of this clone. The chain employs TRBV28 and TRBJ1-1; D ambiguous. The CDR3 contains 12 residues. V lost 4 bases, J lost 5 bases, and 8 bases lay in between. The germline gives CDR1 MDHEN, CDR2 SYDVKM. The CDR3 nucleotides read TGTGCCAGCAGTTCTCCGTGGACTGAAGCTTTCTTT. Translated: CASSSPWTEAFF.

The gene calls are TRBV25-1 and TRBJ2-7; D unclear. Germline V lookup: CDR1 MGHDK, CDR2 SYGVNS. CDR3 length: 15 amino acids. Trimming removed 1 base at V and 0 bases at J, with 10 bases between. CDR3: CASSEFLESSYEQYF. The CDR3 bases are TGTGCCAGCAGTGAATTCCTTGAAAGCTCCTACGAGCAGTACTTC.

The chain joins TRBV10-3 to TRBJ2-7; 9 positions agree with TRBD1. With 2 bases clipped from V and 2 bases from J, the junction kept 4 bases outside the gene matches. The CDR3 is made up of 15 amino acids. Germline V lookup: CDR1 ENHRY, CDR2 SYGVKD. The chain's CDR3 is CAISEGQGTPYEQYF. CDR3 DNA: TGTGCCATCAGTGAGGGACAGGGGACCCCCTACGAGCAGTACTTC.

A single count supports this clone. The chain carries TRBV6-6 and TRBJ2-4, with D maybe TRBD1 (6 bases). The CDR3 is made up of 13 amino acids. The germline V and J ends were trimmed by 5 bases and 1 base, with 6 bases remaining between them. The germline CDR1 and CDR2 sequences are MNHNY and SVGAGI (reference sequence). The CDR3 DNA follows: TGTGCCAGCAGTGACAGGGCCAAAAACATTCAGTACTTC. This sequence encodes CASSDRAKNIQYF.

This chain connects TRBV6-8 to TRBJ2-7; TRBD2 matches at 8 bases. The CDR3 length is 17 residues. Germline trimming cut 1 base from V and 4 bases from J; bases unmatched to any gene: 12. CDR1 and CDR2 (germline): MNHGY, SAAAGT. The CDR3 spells CASSYFPGTRRDYEQYF. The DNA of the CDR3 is TGTGCCAGCAGTTACTTCCCGGGGACTAGGCGTGATTACGAGCAGTACTTC.

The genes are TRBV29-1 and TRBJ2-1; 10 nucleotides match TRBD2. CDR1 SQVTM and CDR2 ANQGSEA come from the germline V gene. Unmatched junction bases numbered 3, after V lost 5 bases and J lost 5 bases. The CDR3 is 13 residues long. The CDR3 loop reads CSVRTSGNNEQFF. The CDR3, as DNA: TGCAGCGTTAGGACTAGCGGAAACAATGAGCAGTTCTTC.

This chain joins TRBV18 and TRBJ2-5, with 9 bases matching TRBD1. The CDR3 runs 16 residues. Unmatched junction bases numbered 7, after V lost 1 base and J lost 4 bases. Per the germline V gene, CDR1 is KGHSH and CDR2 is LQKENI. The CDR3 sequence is CASSPQVGGQGETQYF. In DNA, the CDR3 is TGTGCCAGCTCACCACAGGTCGGGGGACAGGGAGAGACCCAGTACTTC. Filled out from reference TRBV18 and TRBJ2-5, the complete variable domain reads NAGVMQNPRHLVRRRGQEARLRCSPMKGHSHVYWYRQLPEEGLKFMVYLQKENIIDESGMPKERFSAEFPKEGPSILRIQQVVRGDSAAYFCASSPQVGGQGETQYFGPGTRLLVL.

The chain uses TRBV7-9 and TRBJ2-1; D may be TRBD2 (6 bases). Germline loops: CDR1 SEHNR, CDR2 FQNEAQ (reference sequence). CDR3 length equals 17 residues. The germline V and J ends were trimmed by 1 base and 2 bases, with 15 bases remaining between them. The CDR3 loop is CASSLGGGTSTYNEQFF. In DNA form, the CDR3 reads TGTGCCAGCAGCTTAGGGGGCGGGACTTCTACCTACAATGAGCAGTTCTTC. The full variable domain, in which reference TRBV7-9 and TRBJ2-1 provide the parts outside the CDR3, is DTGVSQNPRHKITKRGQNVTFRCDPISEHNRLYWYRQTLGQGPEFLTYFQNEAQLEKSRLLSDRFSAERPKGSFSTLEIQRTEQGDSAMYLCASSLGGGTSTYNEQFFGPGTRLTVL.

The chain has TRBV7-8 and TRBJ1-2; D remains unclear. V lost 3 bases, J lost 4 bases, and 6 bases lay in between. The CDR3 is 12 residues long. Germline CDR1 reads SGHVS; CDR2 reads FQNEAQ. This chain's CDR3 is CASSLDGYGYTF. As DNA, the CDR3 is TGTGCCAGCAGCTTGGACGGCTATGGCTACACCTTC.

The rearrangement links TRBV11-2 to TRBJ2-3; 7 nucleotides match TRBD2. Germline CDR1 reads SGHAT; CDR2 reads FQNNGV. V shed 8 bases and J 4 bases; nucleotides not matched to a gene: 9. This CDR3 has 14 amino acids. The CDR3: CASARGGSADTQYF. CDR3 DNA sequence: TGTGCCAGCGCCAGAGGCGGGAGTGCAGATACGCAGTATTTT.

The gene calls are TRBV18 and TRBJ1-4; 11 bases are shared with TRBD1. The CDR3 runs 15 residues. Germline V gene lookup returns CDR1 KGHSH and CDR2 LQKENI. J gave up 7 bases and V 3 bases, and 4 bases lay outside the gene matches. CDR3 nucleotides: TGTGCCAGCTCACCTCCGGGACAGGGGGGTGAAAAACTGTTTTTT. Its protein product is CASSPPGQGGEKLFF.